This is a list of T cell receptor beta chains from one sample in a study of cytomegalovirus exposure and HLA in healthy donors. Data came from immunoSEQ multiplex PCR; TCRdb stores just in-frame clones and leaves some out. Here the sample spans 130,000 to 150,000 clones, 80% being singletons. The specimen sequenced was PBMCs. These receptors all come from a man aged 30 to 39 in good health and CMV-seronegative. The CDR3 runs from the conserved cysteine through the conserved F or W. A D gene is named only where the DNA matches it firmly. Clone size is stated in some rows and not others, as once, few, many or a class when expanded.

j_call: TRBJ1-4
clone_size: -
d_call: -
v_call: TRBV28
cdr3_nt: TGTGCCAGCAGGGCTTACCGTTTGACAGTCGAAGGGGAAAAACTGTTTTTT
cdr3_aa: CASRAYRLTVEGEKLFF

j_call: TRBJ2-2
clone_size: -
d_call: -
v_call: TRBV11-2
cdr3_nt: TGTGCCAGCAGCTTAGGAGACATAATAGCGAACACCGGGGAGCTGTTTTTT
cdr3_aa: CASSLGDIIANTGELFF

j_call: TRBJ2-7
clone_size: once
d_call: -
v_call: TRBV28
cdr3_nt: TGTGCCAGCAGTTTAACCCTACTCGGCAGAGGCGAGCAGTACTTC
cdr3_aa: CASSLTLLGRGEQYF

j_call: TRBJ1-2
clone_size: -
d_call: -
v_call: TRBV15
cdr3_nt: TGTGCCACCAGCAGAGATTTGCTAGGCCGTACCTATGGCTACACCTTC
cdr3_aa: CATSRDLLGRTYGYTF

j_call: TRBJ1-2
clone_size: -
d_call: -
v_call: TRBV5-1
cdr3_nt: TGCGCCAGCAGCACGCAGGGGAACTATGGCTACACCTTC
cdr3_aa: CASSTQGNYGYTF

j_call: TRBJ1-5
clone_size: -
d_call: -
v_call: TRBV28
cdr3_nt: TGTGCCAGCAGACCGGGACAAGAGGATCAGCCCCAGCATTTT
cdr3_aa: CASRPGQEDQPQHF

j_call: TRBJ1-4
clone_size: few
d_call: TRBD1
v_call: TRBV6-5
cdr3_nt: TGTGCCAGCAGGGCCGGGACAGGCCCTCCAAAACTGTTTTTT
cdr3_aa: CASRAGTGPPKLFF

j_call: TRBJ2-1
clone_size: -
d_call: -
v_call: TRBV6-5
cdr3_nt: TGTGCCAGCAGTTACTCGGGGGCCTCCTACAATGAGCAGTTCTTC
cdr3_aa: CASSYSGASYNEQFF

j_call: TRBJ2-7
clone_size: once
d_call: -
v_call: TRBV13
cdr3_nt: TGTGCCAGCAGCTTAGAACGGGACGAGCAGTACTTC
cdr3_aa: CASSLERDEQYF

j_call: TRBJ1-2
clone_size: -
d_call: TRBD1
v_call: TRBV5-1
cdr3_nt: TGCGCCAGCAGCTTGGGGACAGGGTGGAGGGCTAACTATGGCTACACCTTC
cdr3_aa: CASSLGTGWRANYGYTF

j_call: TRBJ2-7
clone_size: -
d_call: -
v_call: TRBV2
cdr3_nt: TGTGCCAGCAGTGAGCTGAGGGATCCCTACGAGCAGTACTTC
cdr3_aa: CASSELRDPYEQYF

j_call: TRBJ1-3
clone_size: -
d_call: TRBD1
v_call: TRBV5-5
cdr3_nt: TGTGCCAGCAGCCGGGGACAGGGAGTAGGAAACACCATATATTTT
cdr3_aa: CASSRGQGVGNTIYF

j_call: TRBJ1-2
clone_size: -
d_call: -
v_call: TRBV6-1
cdr3_nt: TGTGCCGAAGGCGGGGGAATCTATGGCTACCCCTTC
cdr3_aa: CAEGGGIYGYPF

j_call: TRBJ1-1
clone_size: -
d_call: -
v_call: TRBV9
cdr3_nt: TGTGCCAGCAGCTTTTCCCTCGGGAGACGTAGGAACACTGAAGCTTTCTTT
cdr3_aa: CASSFSLGRRRNTEAFF

j_call: TRBJ1-5
clone_size: -
d_call: TRBD1
v_call: TRBV27
cdr3_nt: TGTGCCAGCGCAGGGGGCCGGATTCAGCCCCAGAATTTT
cdr3_aa: CASAGGRIQPQNF

j_call: TRBJ2-2
clone_size: -
d_call: TRBD1
v_call: TRBV7-3
cdr3_nt: TGTGCCAGCAGCTTAACAGGAACAGGGGGGAGAACCGGGGAGCTGTTTTTT
cdr3_aa: CASSLTGTGGRTGELFF

j_call: TRBJ2-2
clone_size: -
d_call: -
v_call: TRBV7-9
cdr3_nt: TGTGCCAGCAGCCCTTATAACACCGGGGAGCTGTTTTTT
cdr3_aa: CASSPYNTGELFF

j_call: TRBJ2-7
clone_size: -
d_call: TRBD2
v_call: TRBV6-5
cdr3_nt: TGTGCCAGCAGTTCTAGCGGTTGGACCTACGAGCAGTACTTC
cdr3_aa: CASSSSGWTYEQYF

j_call: TRBJ1-2
clone_size: -
d_call: -
v_call: TRBV4-1
cdr3_nt: TGCGCCAGCAGCCAACCTGGACAGAAAAGAAACTATGGCTACACCTTC
cdr3_aa: CASSQPGQKRNYGYTF

j_call: TRBJ1-5
clone_size: -
d_call: -
v_call: TRBV30
cdr3_nt: TGTGCCTGGAGTGTAACAGGTTTGCCCTATAGCAATCAGCCCCAGCATTTT
cdr3_aa: CAWSVTGLPYSNQPQHF

j_call: TRBJ1-2
clone_size: few
d_call: TRBD1
v_call: TRBV28
cdr3_nt: TGTGCCAGCAGACAACCGGGACAGGGACCGGGCTACACCTTC
cdr3_aa: CASRQPGQGPGYTF

j_call: TRBJ1-1
clone_size: -
d_call: TRBD1
v_call: TRBV2
cdr3_nt: TGTGCCAGCAGTGGGGACAGGGGAAAAATCACTGAAGCTTTCTTT
cdr3_aa: CASSGDRGKITEAFF

j_call: TRBJ1-5
clone_size: -
d_call: -
v_call: TRBV5-1
cdr3_nt: TGCGCCAGCAGCTTGGGGACCGGGGAAGGTAGATCAGGTGCCCAGCATTTT
cdr3_aa: CASSLGTGEGRSGAQHF

j_call: TRBJ2-5
clone_size: -
d_call: TRBD2
v_call: TRBV4-2
cdr3_nt: TGTGCCAGCAGCCAGGAAGCTAGCGGGGGCCTTCAAGAGACCCAGTACTTC
cdr3_aa: CASSQEASGGLQETQYF

j_call: TRBJ2-7
clone_size: -
d_call: TRBD2
v_call: TRBV28
cdr3_nt: TGTGCCAGCAGCTACTTAGCGGGGACCTACGAGCAGTACTTC
cdr3_aa: CASSYLAGTYEQYF

j_call: TRBJ1-1
clone_size: -
d_call: TRBD1
v_call: TRBV18
cdr3_nt: TGTGCCAGCTCACCAAAGGACAGGACAGGGTCTGAAGCTTTCTTT
cdr3_aa: CASSPKDRTGSEAFF